This T cell receptor (beta chain) was identified during a study of PD-1 blockade in classical Hodgkin lymphoma. Study-level points and caveats: According to reports, newly diagnosed patients had lower baseline TCR diversity than healthy donors, and relapsed/refractory patients had lower baseline TCR diversity still.

Time point noted: cycle 4 day 1 (C4D1), after more than five weeks of nivolumab. Following autologous stem cell transplantation, relapse occurred in every patient, and exposure to brentuximab vedotin varied. Complete response, partial response or progressive disease constituted the best responses recorded. Remarks on this clone: Its specificity is not known.

Generated by immunoSEQ multiplex PCR, the TCRdb table keeps only in-frame clones and is missing some. The table lists approximately 61,000 clones, roughly nine tenths of them singletons. The clonotype was recovered from a human donor with classical Hodgkin lymphoma. Material: peripheral blood mononuclear cells (PBMCs), obtained before the fourth cycle of nivolumab.

The chain's CDR3 is CASSFSNQPQHF. The DNA for the CDR3 is TGTGCCAGCAGCTTTAGCAATCAGCCCCAGCATTTT. The chain has TRBV7-2 and TRBJ1-5; no firm D call. V was cut by 3 bases and J by 0 bases, with 0 bases left in between. Looked up from germline, CDR1 is SGHTA and CDR2 is FQGNSA. This CDR3 is 12 amino acids long.